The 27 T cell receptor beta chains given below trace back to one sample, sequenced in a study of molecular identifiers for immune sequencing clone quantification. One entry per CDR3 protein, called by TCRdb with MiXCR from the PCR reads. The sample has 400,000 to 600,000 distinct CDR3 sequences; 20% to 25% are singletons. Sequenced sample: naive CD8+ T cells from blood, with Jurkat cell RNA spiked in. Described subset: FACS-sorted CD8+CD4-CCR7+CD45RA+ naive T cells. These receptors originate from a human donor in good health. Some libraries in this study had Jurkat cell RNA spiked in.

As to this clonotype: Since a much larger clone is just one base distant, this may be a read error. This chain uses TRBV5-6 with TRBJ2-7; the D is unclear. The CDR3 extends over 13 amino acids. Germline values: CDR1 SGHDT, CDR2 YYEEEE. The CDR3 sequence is CASGLFEDYEQYF. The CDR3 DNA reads TGTGCCAGCGGCTTGTTCGAGGACTACGAGCAGTACTTC.

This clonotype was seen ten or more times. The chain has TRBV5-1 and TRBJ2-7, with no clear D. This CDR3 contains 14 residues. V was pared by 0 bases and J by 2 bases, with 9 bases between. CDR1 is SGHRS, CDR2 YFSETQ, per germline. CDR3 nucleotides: TGCGCCAGCAGCTTGGCCCCGGAAACCTACGAGCAGTACTTC. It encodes CASSLAPETYEQYF. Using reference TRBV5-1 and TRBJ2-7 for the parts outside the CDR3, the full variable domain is KAGVTQTPRYLIKTRGQQVTLSCSPISGHRSVSWYQQTPGQGLQFLFEYFSETQRNKGNFPGRFSGRQFSNSRSEMNVSTLELGDSALYLCASSLAPETYEQYFGPGTRLTVT.

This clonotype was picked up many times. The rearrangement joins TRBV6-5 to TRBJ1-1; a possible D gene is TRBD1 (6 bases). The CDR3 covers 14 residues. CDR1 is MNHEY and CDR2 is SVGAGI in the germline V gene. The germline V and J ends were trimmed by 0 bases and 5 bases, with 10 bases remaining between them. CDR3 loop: CASSYSGGYTEAFF. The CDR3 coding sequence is TGTGCCAGCAGTTACTCGGGGGGCTATACTGAAGCTTTCTTT.

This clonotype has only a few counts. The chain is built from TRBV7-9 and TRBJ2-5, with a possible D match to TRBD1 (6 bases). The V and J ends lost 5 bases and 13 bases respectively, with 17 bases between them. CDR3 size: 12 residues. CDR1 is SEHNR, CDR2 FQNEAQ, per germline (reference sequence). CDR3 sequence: CASSGTSLVLYF. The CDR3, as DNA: TGTGCCAGCAGCGGGACATCCCTTGTCCTGTACTTC.

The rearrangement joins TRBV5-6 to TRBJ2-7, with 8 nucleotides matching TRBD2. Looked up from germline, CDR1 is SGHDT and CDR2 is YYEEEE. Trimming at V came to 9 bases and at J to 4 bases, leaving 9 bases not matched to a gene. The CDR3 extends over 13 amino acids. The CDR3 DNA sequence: TGTGCCACGGACGGACTAGCCCCTTACGAGCAGTACTTC. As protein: CATDGLAPYEQYF.

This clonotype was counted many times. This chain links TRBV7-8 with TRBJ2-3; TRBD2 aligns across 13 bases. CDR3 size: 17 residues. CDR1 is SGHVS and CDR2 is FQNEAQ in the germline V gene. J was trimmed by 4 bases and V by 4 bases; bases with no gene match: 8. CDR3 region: CASSSLGGTSGADTQYF. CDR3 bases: TGTGCCAGCAGCTCCTTAGGAGGGACTAGCGGGGCAGATACGCAGTATTTT. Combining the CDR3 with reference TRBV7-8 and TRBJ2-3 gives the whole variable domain GAGVSQSPRYKVAKRGQDVALRCDPISGHVSLFWYQQALGQGPEFLTYFQNEAQLDKSGLPSDRFFAERPEGSVSTLKIQRTQQEDSAVYLCASSSLGGTSGADTQYFGPGTRLTVL.

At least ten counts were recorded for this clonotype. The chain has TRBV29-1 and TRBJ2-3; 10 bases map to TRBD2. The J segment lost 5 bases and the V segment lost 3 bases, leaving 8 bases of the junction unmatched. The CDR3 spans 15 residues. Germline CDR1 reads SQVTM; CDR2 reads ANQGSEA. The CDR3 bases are TGCAGCGTTGATGTCCTAGCGGGAGAGGGAGATACGCAGTATTTT. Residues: CSVDVLAGEGDTQYF.

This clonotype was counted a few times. CDR3 sequence: CASSQGYGYEQYF. The CDR3 nucleotides are TGTGCCAGCAGCCAAGGTTACGGCTACGAGCAGTACTTC. The chain uses TRBV14 and TRBJ2-7; D gene uncertain. Trimming cost V 1 base and J 3 bases, with 7 bases left between them. Germline V gene lookup returns CDR1 SGHDN and CDR2 FVKESK. This CDR3 region has 13 residues.

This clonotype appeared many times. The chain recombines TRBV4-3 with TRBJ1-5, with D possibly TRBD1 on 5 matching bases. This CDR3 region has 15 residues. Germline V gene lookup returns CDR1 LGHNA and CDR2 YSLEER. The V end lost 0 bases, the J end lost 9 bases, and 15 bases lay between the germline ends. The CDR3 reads CASSQDRQGGRPQHF. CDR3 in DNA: TGCGCCAGCAGCCAAGATCGGCAGGGTGGACGGCCCCAGCATTTT.

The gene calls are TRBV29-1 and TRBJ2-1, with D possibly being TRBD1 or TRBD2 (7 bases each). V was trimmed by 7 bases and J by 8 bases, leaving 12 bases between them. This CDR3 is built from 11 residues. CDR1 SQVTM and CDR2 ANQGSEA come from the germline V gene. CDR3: CSAGRGHEQFF. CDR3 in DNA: TGCAGCGCGGGGAGGGGGCATGAGCAGTTCTTC.

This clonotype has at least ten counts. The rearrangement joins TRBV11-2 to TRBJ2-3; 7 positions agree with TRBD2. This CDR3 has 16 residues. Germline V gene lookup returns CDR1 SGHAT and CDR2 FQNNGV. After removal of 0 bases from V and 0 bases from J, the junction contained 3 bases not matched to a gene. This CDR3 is CASSLDASGSTDTQYF. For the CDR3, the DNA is TGTGCCAGCAGCTTAGACGCTAGCGGCAGCACAGATACGCAGTATTTT.

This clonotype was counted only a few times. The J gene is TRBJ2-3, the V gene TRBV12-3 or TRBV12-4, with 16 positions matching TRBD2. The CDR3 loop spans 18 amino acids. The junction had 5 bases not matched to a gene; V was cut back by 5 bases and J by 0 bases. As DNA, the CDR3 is TGTGCCAGCAGTGCGGGACTAGCGGGGGGGATTAGCACAGATACGCAGTATTTT. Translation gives CASSAGLAGGISTDTQYF.

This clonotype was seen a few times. CDR3 sequence (DNA): TGTGCCAGTAGTATCTTCCCCCGGGCCGATCAGCCCCAGCATTTT. It specifies CASSIFPRADQPQHF. The chain couples TRBV19 to TRBJ1-5; D is uncertain. V was clipped by 3 bases and J by 5 bases, with 14 bases between them. Germline V CDR1 and CDR2: LNHDA, SQIVND (reference sequence). This CDR3 has 15 amino acids.

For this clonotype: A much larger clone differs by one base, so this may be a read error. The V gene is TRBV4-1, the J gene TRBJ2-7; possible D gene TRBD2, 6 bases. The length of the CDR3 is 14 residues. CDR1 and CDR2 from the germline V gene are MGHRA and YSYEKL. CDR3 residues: CAGSFGLSSYEQYF. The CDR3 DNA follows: TGCGCCGGCAGCTTCGGACTAAGCTCCTACGAGCAGTACTTC.

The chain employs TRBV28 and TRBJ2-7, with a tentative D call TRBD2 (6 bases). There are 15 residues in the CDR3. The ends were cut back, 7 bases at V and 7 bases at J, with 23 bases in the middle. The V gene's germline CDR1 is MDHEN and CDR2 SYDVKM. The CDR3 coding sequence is TGTGCCAGCATTACGACGGCGGCGGGGATCTTGGAGCAGTACTTC. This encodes CASITTAAGILEQYF.

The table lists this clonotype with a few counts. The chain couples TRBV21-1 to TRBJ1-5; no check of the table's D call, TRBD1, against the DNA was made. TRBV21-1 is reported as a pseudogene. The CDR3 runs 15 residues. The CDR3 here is CASSNGTGENQPQHF. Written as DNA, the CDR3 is TGTGCCAGCAGCAACGGAACAGGGGAAAATCAGCCCCAGCATTTT.

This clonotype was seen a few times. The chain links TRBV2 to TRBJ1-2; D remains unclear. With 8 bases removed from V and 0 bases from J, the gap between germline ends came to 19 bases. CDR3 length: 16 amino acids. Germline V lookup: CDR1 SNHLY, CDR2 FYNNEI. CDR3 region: CASVWTQEAANYGYTF. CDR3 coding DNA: TGTGCCAGCGTCTGGACCCAGGAGGCCGCTAACTATGGCTACACCTTC.

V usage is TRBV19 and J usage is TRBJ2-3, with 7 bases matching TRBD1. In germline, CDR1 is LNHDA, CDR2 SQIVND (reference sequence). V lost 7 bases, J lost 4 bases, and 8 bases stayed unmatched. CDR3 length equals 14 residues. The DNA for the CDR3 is TGTGCCAGTAAAAGACAGGGTCCCGCAGATACGCAGTATTTT. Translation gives CASKRQGPADTQYF.

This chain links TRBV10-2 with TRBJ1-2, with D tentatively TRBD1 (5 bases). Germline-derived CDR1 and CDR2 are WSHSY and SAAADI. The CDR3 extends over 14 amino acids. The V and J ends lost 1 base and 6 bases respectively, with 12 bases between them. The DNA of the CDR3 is TGCGCCAGCAGTGAGTGGGACCTTGTAAATGGCTACACCTTC. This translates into CASSEWDLVNGYTF.

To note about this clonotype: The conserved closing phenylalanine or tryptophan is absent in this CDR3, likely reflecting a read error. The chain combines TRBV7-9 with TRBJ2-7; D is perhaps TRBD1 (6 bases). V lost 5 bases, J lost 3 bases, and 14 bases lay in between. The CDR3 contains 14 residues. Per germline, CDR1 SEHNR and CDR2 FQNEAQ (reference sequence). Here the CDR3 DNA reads TGTGCCAGCAGCACCCGGGACACCGGCTACGAGCAGTACTCC. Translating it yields CASSTRDTGYEQYS.

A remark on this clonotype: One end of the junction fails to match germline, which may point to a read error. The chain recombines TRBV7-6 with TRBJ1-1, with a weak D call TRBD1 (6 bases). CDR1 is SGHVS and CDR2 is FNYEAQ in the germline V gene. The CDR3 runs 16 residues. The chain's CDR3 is CASSLTGTWRNTEAFF. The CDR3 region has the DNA TGTGCCAGCAGCTTAACAGGGACTTGGAGGAACACTGAAGCTTTCTTC.

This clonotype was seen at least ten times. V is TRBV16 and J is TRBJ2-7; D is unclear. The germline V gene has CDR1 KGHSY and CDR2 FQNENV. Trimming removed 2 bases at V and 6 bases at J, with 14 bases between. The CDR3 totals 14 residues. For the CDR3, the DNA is TGTGCCAGCAGCCAAGGTCGGACCACGGCCGAGCAGTACTTC. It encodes CASSQGRTTAEQYF.

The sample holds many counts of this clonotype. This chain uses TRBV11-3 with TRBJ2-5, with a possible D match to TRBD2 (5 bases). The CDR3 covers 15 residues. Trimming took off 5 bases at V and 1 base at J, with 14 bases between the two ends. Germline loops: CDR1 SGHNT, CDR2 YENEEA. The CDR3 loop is CASSPAAVAQETQYF. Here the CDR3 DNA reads TGTGCCAGCAGCCCGGCAGCGGTAGCCCAAGAGACCCAGTACTTC.

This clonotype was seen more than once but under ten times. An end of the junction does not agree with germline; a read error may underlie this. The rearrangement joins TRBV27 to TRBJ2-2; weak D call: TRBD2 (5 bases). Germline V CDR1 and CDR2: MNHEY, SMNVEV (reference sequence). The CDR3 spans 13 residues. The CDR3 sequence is CASSLSLTGEPFF. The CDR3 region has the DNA TGTGCCAGCAGTTTATCACTCACCGGGGAGCCGTTTTTT.

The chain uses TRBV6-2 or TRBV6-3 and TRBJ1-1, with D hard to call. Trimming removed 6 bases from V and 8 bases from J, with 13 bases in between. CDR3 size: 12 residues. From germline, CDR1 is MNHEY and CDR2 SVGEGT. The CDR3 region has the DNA TGTGCCAGCAGCTGGACCAACCCAGAAGCTTTCTTT. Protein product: CASSWTNPEAFF.

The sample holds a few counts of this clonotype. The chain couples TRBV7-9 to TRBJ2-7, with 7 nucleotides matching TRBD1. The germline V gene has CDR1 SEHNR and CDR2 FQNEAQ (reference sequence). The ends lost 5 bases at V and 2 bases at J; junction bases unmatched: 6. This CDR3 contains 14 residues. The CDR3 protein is CASSRGQDTYEQYF. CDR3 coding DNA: TGTGCCAGCAGCCGCGGACAGGATACCTACGAGCAGTACTTC.

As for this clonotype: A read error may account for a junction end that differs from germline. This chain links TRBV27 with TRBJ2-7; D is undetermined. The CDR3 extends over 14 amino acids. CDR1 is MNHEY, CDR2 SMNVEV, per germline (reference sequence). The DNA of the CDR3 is TGTGCCAGCAGTTTATCCCAGGCCTGGAACGAGCGGTACTTC. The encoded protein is CASSLSQAWNERYF.